In this sample, the clone carrying this T cell receptor (beta chain) turned up a few times. Other DNA variants within this sample encode the same CDR3. Sequenced by immunoSEQ multiplex PCR; TCRdb stores in-frame clones only, minus some. This table holds 150,000 to 200,000 clones, roughly 90% found once. The data stem from a study of control samples from healthy donors and cancer patients. CDR1 is SGHRS, CDR2 YFSETQ, per germline. After removal of 6 bases from V and 4 bases from J, the junction contained 10 bases not matched to a gene. CDR3 length: 15 residues. This sequence was found in a woman aged 50 to 65 in good health. The rearrangement links TRBV5-1 to TRBJ2-3; 8 positions agree with TRBD2. Sequencing was carried out using blood. Here the CDR3 DNA reads TGCGCCAGCACCTCGGAGGGGACTAGAGCAGATACGCAGTATTTT. This gives the protein CASTSEGTRADTQYF.